The 11 T cell receptor beta chains reported below all come from one sample, sequenced in a study of T-cell reconstitution after alpha-beta-depleted transplantation in children. The TCRbeta library incorporated unique molecular identifiers. One entry per CDR3 protein results from TCRdb running MiXCR on the PCR reads. The table lists approximately 420,000 distinct CDR3 sequences, 9.5% to 13% of them singletons, with roughly 5.1% in the top ten. Material: PBMCs from the stem cell graft donor, obtained from the stem cell graft. The receptors derive from a human donor who donated a stem cell graft to a child with acute myeloid leukemia.

This clonotype was detected ten times or more. The J gene is TRBJ2-5, the V gene TRBV29-1; 12 bases align to TRBD1. V lost 7 bases and J lost 5; bases outside the gene matches: 5. Germline V gene data show CDR1 as SQVTM and CDR2 as ANQGSEA. This CDR3 has 13 amino acids. As DNA, the CDR3 is TGCAGCGGGGGACAGGGGGCAAGGGAGACCCAGTACTTC. Its translation is CSGGQGARETQYF.

The CDR3 loop reads CSASGRSGGTYNEQFF. CDR3 DNA sequence: TGCAGTGCTAGCGGGAGGAGCGGGGGTACCTACAATGAGCAGTTCTTC. The J gene is TRBJ2-1, the V gene TRBV20-1; TRBD2 aligns across 8 bases. With V trimmed by 3 bases and J by 2 bases, 9 bases remained unmatched. The CDR3 is 16 residues long. Germline V CDR1 and CDR2: DFQATT, SNEGSKA (reference sequence).

This rearrangement joins TRBV6-5 to TRBJ2-1; no reliable D call. Trimming pared 2 bases from V and 8 bases from J, leaving 13 bases between. The length of the CDR3 is 14 residues. Germline CDR1 MNHEY, CDR2 SVGAGI. CDR3 coding DNA: TGTGCCAGCAGTTACAGGCCTGCGTCTTATGAGCAGTTCTTC. Residues: CASSYRPASYEQFF.

V and J are TRBV4-1 and TRBJ1-2; a weak D match, TRBD1 (6 bases). This CDR3 is 15 amino acids long. Germline CDR1 and CDR2: MGHRA and YSYEKL. V shed 4 bases and J shed 5 bases, with 17 bases lying between them. CDR3 DNA sequence: TGCGCCAGCAGCCCAAATTGGGGGCAGGGATATGGCTACACCTTC. Translation: CASSPNWGQGYGYTF.

This clonotype showed up just a few times. The rearrangement uses TRBV12-3 or TRBV12-4 and TRBJ1-6; the match to TRBD1 covers 9 bases. Losses at the gene ends were 5 bases for V and 10 bases for J; bases not matched to a gene: 9. The CDR3 is made up of 15 amino acids. In nucleotides, the CDR3 is TGTGCCAGCAGTCCAGGAGGGACAGGGTCGTCACCCCTCCACTTT. Its translation: CASSPGGTGSSPLHF.

At least ten counts were recorded for this clonotype. V usage is TRBV4-3 and J usage is TRBJ1-1; no reliable D call. Germline V gene lookup returns CDR1 LGHNA and CDR2 YSLEER. The CDR3 is 14 amino acids. V lost 1 base to trimming and J lost 5 bases, with 11 bases between them. The CDR3 sequence: CASSQVPGLTEAFF. The CDR3 DNA reads as TGCGCCAGCAGCCAAGTTCCCGGGTTGACTGAAGCTTTCTTT.

The rearrangement joins TRBV5-6 to TRBJ2-1; 11 bases match TRBD2. Trimming at V came to 4 bases and at J to 9 bases, leaving 15 bases not matched to a gene. The CDR3 totals 17 residues. CDR1 is SGHDT and CDR2 is YYEEEE in the germline V gene. CDR3 nucleotide sequence: TGTGCCAGCAGCCTCCGGGCTAGCGGGGGGCGATATTTTGAGCAGTTCTTC. Translated, it gives CASSLRASGGRYFEQFF.

This clonotype has just a few counts. The rearrangement uses TRBV10-3 and TRBJ2-7; possible D gene TRBD2, 6 bases. V was clipped by 2 bases and J by 5 bases, with 13 bases between them. The CDR3 consists of 14 residues. Germline V CDR1 and CDR2: ENHRY, SYGVKD. The CDR3 DNA follows: TGTGCCATCAGTGAGACCCGCGGGACGGACGAGCAGTACTTC. As protein: CAISETRGTDEQYF.

This clonotype showed up just a few times. The V call is TRBV7-2, the J call TRBJ1-1; no definite D call. The length of the CDR3 is 16 residues. In germline, CDR1 is SGHTA, CDR2 FQGNSA. V gave up 7 bases and J gave up 10 bases, with 28 bases separating them. CDR3 sequence reads: CASKELSLLVPSGAFF. The CDR3, as DNA: TGTGCCAGCAAGGAATTGAGTCTATTGGTACCCAGTGGAGCTTTCTTT. The complete variable domain, with remaining parts taken from reference TRBV7-2 and TRBJ1-1, reads GAGVSQSPSNKVTEKGKDVELRCDPISGHTALYWYRQSLGQGLEFLIYFQGNSAPDKSGLPSDRFSAERTGGSVSTLTIQRTQQEDSAVYLCASKELSLLVPSGAFFGQGTRLTVV.

V usage is TRBV5-5 and J usage is TRBJ2-6; D may be TRBD2 (5 bases). V was trimmed by 0 bases and J by 0 bases, leaving 13 bases between them. The CDR3 runs to 18 residues. Per germline, CDR1 SGHKS and CDR2 YYEKEE (reference sequence). The CDR3 loop reads CASSLAGEGYSGANVLTF. In nucleotides, the CDR3 is TGTGCCAGCAGCTTGGCCGGAGAGGGCTACTCTGGGGCCAACGTCCTGACTTTC. Based on the CDR3 plus reference TRBV5-5 and TRBJ2-6, the full variable domain is DAGVTQSPTHLIKTRGQQVTLRCSPISGHKSVSWYQQVLGQGPQFIFQYYEKEERGRGNFPDRFSARQFPNYSSELNVNALLLGDSALYLCASSLAGEGYSGANVLTFGAGSRLTVL.

This clonotype is classed as medium-sized. CDR3 DNA sequence: TGTGCCACCAGCAGTGCTCTGGAGACCCAGTACTTC. Translating gives CATSSALETQYF. This sequence joins TRBV15 and TRBJ2-5; D is undetermined. Germline V gene lookup returns CDR1 LNHNV and CDR2 YYDKDF (reference sequence). This CDR3 contains 12 residues. V shed 3 bases and J shed 5 bases, with 7 bases lying between them.